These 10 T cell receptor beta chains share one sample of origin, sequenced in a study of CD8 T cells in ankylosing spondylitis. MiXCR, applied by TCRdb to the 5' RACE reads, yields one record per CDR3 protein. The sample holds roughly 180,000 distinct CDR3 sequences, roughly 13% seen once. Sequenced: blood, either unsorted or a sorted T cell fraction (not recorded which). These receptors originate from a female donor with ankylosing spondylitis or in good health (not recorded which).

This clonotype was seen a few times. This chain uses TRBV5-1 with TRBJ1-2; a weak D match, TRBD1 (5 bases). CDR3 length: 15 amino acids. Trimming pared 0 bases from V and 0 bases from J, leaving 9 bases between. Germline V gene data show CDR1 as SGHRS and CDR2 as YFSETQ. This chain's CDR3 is CASSLGPTANYGYTF. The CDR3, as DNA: TGCGCCAGCAGCTTGGGCCCGACAGCTAACTATGGCTACACCTTC.

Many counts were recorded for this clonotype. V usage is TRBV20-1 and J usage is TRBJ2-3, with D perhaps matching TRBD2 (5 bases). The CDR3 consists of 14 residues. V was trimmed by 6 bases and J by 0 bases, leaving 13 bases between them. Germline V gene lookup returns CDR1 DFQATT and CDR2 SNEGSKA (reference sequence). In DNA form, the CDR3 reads TGCAGTGCCCCGTCGGGGATTAGCACAGATACGCAGTATTTT. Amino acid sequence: CSAPSGISTDTQYF.

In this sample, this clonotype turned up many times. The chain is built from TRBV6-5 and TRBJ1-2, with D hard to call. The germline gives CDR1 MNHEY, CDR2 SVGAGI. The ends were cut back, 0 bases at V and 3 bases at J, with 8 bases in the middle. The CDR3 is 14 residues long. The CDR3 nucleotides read TGTGCCAGCAGTTACTCGCTCCCTTACTATGGCTACACCTTC. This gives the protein CASSYSLPYYGYTF.

This chain's CDR3 is CASSPGTEKGDQPQHF. In DNA, the CDR3 is TGTGCCAGCTCACCAGGGACAGAAAAGGGGGATCAGCCCCAGCATTTT. This chain connects TRBV18 to TRBJ1-5, with 7 nucleotides matching TRBD1. The J segment lost 5 bases and the V segment lost 2 bases, leaving 9 bases of the junction unmatched. Per germline, CDR1 KGHSH and CDR2 LQKENI. The length of the CDR3 is 16 residues.

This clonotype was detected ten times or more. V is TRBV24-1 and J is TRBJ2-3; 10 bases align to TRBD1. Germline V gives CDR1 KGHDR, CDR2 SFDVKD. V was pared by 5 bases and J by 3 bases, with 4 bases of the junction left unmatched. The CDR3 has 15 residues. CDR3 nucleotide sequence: TGTGCCACCAGTGCCGGGACAGGGGAAACAGATACGCAGTATTTT. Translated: CATSAGTGETDTQYF.

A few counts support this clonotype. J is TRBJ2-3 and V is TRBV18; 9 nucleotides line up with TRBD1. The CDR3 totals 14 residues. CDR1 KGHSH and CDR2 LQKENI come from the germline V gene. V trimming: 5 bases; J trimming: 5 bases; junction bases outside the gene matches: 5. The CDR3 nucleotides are TGTGCCAGCTCATCGACAGGGGGTCAAGATACGCAGTATTTT. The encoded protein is CASSSTGGQDTQYF. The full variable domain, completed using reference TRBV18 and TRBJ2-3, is NAGVMQNPRHLVRRRGQEARLRCSPMKGHSHVYWYRQLPEEGLKFMVYLQKENIIDESGMPKERFSAEFPKEGPSILRIQQVVRGDSAAYFCASSSTGGQDTQYFGPGTRLTVL.

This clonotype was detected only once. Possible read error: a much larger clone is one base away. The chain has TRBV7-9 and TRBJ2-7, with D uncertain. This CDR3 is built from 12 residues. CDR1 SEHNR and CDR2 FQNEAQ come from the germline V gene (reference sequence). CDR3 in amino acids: CASSLQNYEQCF. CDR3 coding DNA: TGTGCCAGCAGCCTCCAGAACTACGAGCAGTGCTTC.

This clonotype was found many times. In nucleotides, the CDR3 is TGTGCCACTCAGACAGGGTATGGCACAGATACGCAGTATTTT. It translates to CATQTGYGTDTQYF. The chain combines TRBV6-1 with TRBJ2-3; 7 bases align to TRBD1. The germline V gene encodes CDR1 MNHNS and CDR2 SASEGT. V was pared by 10 bases and J by 1 base, with 8 bases of the junction left unmatched. This CDR3 region has 14 residues.

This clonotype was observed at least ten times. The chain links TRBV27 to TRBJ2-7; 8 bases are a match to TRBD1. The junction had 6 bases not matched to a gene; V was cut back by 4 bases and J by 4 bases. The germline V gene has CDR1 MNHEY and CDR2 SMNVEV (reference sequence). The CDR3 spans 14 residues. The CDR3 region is CASSSGTGGYEQYF. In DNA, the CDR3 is TGTGCCAGCAGTTCGGGGACAGGCGGATACGAGCAGTACTTC.

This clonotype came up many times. CDR3 loop: CASSQGRGGQPQHF. The CDR3 DNA sequence: TGCGCCAGCAGCCAAGGCAGGGGAGGTCAGCCCCAGCATTTT. This rearrangement joins TRBV4-3 to TRBJ1-5, with a tentative D call TRBD1 (6 bases). V lost 1 base, J lost 6 bases, and 10 bases lay in between. This CDR3 has 14 residues. Germline-derived CDR1 and CDR2 are LGHNA and YSLEER.